The clone carrying this T cell receptor beta chain was seen more than once but under ten times. Its cognate antigen is unknown. The repertoire was sequenced with immunoSEQ multiplex PCR; TCRdb's copy has only in-frame clones and lacks some. Of 40,000 to 55,000 clones listed, approximately 80% were seen once; the top ten hold approximately 1.5%. The sort gate was single viable CD3+CD4+CD8-CD45RO+ cells for memory CD4+ T cells. Positive selection with CD4 microbeads enriched total CD4+ T cells. The data are from a study of memory CD4+ T cells and cytomegalovirus serostatus. Study at large: Donors were healthy Belgian adults, 8 to 10 CMV seropositive and 24 seronegative.

V gave up 1 base and J gave up 0 bases, with 6 bases separating them. CDR3 size: 14 residues. The germline V gene has CDR1 SGHTA and CDR2 FQGNSA. Study-level points and caveats: Suggested: most of the CMV-linked TCR signature lies in CD4+ memory cells.

This rearrangement joins TRBV7-2 to TRBJ2-5; D gene uncertain. Material: memory CD4+ T cells from blood. The TCR was taken from an adult in good health and CMV-seropositive. CDR3 sequence reads: CASSLGRHQETQYF. The CDR3 nucleotides read TGTGCCAGCAGCTTAGGACGCCACCAAGAGACCCAGTACTTC. The full variable domain, its missing parts supplied by reference TRBV7-2 and TRBJ2-5, is GAGVSQSPSNKVTEKGKDVELRCDPISGHTALYWYRQSLGQGLEFLIYFQGNSAPDKSGLPSDRFSAERTGGSVSTLTIQRTQQEDSAVYLCASSLGRHQETQYFGPGTRLLVL.